The clone carrying this T cell receptor beta chain turned up a few times. Its target is not known. The data originate from a study of cytomegalovirus exposure and HLA in healthy donors. Primers: 60 Vbeta forward and 13 Jbeta reverse. The table came from immunoSEQ multiplex PCR; TCRdb's copy has only in-frame clones and leaves some out. In the table there are 150,000 to 200,000 clones, around 65% of which are singletons. Germline CDR1 reads MNHEY; CDR2 reads SVGAGI. Trimming took off 0 bases at V and 5 bases at J, with 13 bases between the two ends. The CDR3 totals 15 residues. Findings of the study overall: Investigators reported 164 TCR beta chains as tied to cytomegalovirus.

This clonotype was sampled from a woman in her thirties or forties in good health and CMV-seropositive. Material for sequencing was PBMCs. The gene calls are TRBV6-5 and TRBJ1-1; unclear D gene. The CDR3 bases are TGTGCCAGCAGTTACTCGCTCGCCCCGGGGACTGAAGCTTTCTTT. This sequence encodes CASSYSLAPGTEAFF.